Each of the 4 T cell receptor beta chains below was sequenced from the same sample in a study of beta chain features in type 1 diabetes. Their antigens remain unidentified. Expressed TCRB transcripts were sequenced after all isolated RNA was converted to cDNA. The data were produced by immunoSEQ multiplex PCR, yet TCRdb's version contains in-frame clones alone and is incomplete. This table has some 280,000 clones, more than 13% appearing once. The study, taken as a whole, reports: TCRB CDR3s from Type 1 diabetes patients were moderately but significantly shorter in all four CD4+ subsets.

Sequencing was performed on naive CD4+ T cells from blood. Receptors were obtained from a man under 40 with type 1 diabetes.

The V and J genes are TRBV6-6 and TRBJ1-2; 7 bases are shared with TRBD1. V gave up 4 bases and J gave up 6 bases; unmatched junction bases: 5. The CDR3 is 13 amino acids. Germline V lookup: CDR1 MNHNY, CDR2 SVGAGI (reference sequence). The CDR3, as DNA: TGTGCCAGCAGTTGGGACAGAGGTAATGGCTACACCTTC. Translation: CASSWDRGNGYTF.

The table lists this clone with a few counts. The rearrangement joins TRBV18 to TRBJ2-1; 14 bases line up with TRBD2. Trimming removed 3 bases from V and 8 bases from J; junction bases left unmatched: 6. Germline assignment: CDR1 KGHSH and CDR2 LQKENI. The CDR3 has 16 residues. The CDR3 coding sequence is TGTGCCAGCTCACCGTCCGGGACTAGCGGGAGTTATGAGCAGTTCTTC. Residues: CASSPSGTSGSYEQFF.

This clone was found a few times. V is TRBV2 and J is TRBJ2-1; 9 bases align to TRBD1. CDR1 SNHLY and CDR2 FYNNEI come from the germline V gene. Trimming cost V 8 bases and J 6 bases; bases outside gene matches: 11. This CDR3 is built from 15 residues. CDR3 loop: CASRPGTGSPNEQFF. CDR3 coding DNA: TGTGCCAGCCGTCCCGGGACAGGGTCCCCCAATGAGCAGTTCTTC.

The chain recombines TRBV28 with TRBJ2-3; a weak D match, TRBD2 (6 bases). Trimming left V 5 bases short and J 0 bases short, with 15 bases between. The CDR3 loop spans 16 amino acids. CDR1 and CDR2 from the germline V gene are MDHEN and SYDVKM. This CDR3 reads CASSPQSSASTDTQYF. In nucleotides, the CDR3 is TGTGCCAGCAGTCCGCAATCTAGCGCTAGCACAGATACGCAGTATTTT.